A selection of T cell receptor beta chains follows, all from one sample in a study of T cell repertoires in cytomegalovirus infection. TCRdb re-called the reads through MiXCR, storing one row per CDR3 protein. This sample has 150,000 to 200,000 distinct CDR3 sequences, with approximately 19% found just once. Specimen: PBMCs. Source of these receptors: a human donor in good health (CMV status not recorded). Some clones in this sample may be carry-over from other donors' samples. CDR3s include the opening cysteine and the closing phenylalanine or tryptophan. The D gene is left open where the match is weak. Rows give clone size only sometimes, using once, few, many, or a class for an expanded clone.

cdr3_aa: CASSLALQGGDSPLHF
cdr3_nt: TGTGCCAGCAGCTTAGCCCTACAAGGGGGCGATTCACCCCTCCACTTT
j_call: TRBJ1-6
d_call: TRBD1
v_call: TRBV11-2
clone_size: many

cdr3_aa: CASSLWGISGANVLTF
cdr3_nt: TGTGCCAGCAGCTTATGGGGGATCTCTGGGGCCAACGTCCTGACTTTC
j_call: TRBJ2-6
d_call: -
v_call: TRBV7-2
clone_size: many

cdr3_aa: CASSFREGEQFF
cdr3_nt: TGTGCCAGCAGCTTCAGGGAGGGGGAGCAGTTCTTC
j_call: TRBJ2-1
d_call: TRBD2
v_call: TRBV11-1
clone_size: -

cdr3_aa: CASSIRANQPQHF
cdr3_nt: TGTGCCAGTAGTATAAGAGCCAATCAGCCCCAGCATTTT
j_call: TRBJ1-5
d_call: -
v_call: TRBV19
clone_size: many

cdr3_aa: CASSIRTGAQYSNQPQHF
cdr3_nt: TGTGCCAGTAGTATACGGACAGGGGCCCAGTATAGCAATCAGCCCCAGCATTTT
j_call: TRBJ1-5
d_call: TRBD1
v_call: TRBV19
clone_size: many

cdr3_aa: CSARDESRGVGKNIQYF
cdr3_nt: TGCAGTGCTAGAGATGAAAGCAGGGGAGTGGGCAAAAACATTCAGTACTTC
j_call: TRBJ2-4
d_call: -
v_call: TRBV20-1
clone_size: many

cdr3_aa: CASSLFQLGNEQFF
cdr3_nt: TGTGCCAGCAGCTTATTCCAGCTTGGCAATGAGCAGTTCTTC
j_call: TRBJ2-1
d_call: -
v_call: TRBV7-8
clone_size: many

cdr3_aa: CASSLVLAKDTQYF
cdr3_nt: TGCGCCAGCAGCTTGGTTCTAGCGAAAGATACGCAGTATTTT
j_call: TRBJ2-3
d_call: -
v_call: TRBV5-1
clone_size: -

cdr3_aa: CAIRQGGPWGEQYF
cdr3_nt: TGTGCCATAAGACAGGGTGGACCTTGGGGCGAGCAGTACTTC
j_call: TRBJ2-7
d_call: TRBD1
v_call: TRBV10-3
clone_size: few

cdr3_aa: CASSLQRLAGGQETQYF
cdr3_nt: TGTGCCAGCAGCCTGCAGAGACTAGCGGGGGGGCAAGAGACCCAGTACTTC
j_call: TRBJ2-5
d_call: TRBD2
v_call: TRBV7-2
clone_size: medium-sized

cdr3_aa: CASRRRGLGAFF
cdr3_nt: TGTGCCAGCAGACGCAGGGGGCTTGGAGCTTTCTTT
j_call: TRBJ1-1
d_call: TRBD1
v_call: TRBV12-3/TRBV12-4
clone_size: -

cdr3_aa: CASSRLWDRENEKLFF
cdr3_nt: TGCGCCAGCAGCCGCCTTTGGGACAGGGAAAATGAAAAACTGTTTTTT
j_call: TRBJ1-4
d_call: TRBD1
v_call: TRBV4-3
clone_size: -

cdr3_aa: CASSLAASYYEQYF
cdr3_nt: TGTGCCAGCAGCTTAGCGGCTAGCTACTACGAGCAGTACTTC
j_call: TRBJ2-7
d_call: -
v_call: TRBV7-9
clone_size: -

cdr3_aa: CASSFGWLDYGYTF
cdr3_nt: TGTGCCAGCAGTTTTGGCTGGCTCGACTATGGCTACACCTTC
j_call: TRBJ1-2
d_call: -
v_call: TRBV12-3/TRBV12-4
clone_size: -

cdr3_aa: CASSSGLAGGYTNEQFF
cdr3_nt: TGTGCCAGCAGCTCGGGACTAGCGGGAGGGTATACCAATGAGCAGTTCTTC
j_call: TRBJ2-1
d_call: TRBD2
v_call: TRBV11-1
clone_size: -

cdr3_aa: CASSPEGKRVTYGYTF
cdr3_nt: TGTGCCAGCAGTCCGGAAGGGAAAAGGGTAACCTATGGCTACACCTTC
j_call: TRBJ1-2
d_call: -
v_call: TRBV28
clone_size: -

cdr3_aa: CASSQEGTASGNTIYF
cdr3_nt: TGCGCCAGCAGCCAAGAAGGAACAGCCTCTGGAAACACCATATATTTT
j_call: TRBJ1-3
d_call: -
v_call: TRBV4-1
clone_size: few

cdr3_aa: CASSLRTGWNYGYTF
cdr3_nt: TGTGCCAGCAGCTTAAGGACAGGGTGGAACTATGGCTACACCTTC
j_call: TRBJ1-2
d_call: TRBD1
v_call: TRBV11-2
clone_size: -

cdr3_aa: CASSRSNKGYEQYF
cdr3_nt: TGTGCCAGCAGCCGGAGTAATAAAGGCTACGAGCAGTACTTC
j_call: TRBJ2-7
d_call: -
v_call: TRBV12-3/TRBV12-4
clone_size: few

cdr3_aa: CASSVADSTNYGYTF
cdr3_nt: TGTGCCAGCAGCGTAGCGGACAGCACTAACTATGGCTACACCTTC
j_call: TRBJ1-2
d_call: -
v_call: TRBV9
clone_size: few

cdr3_aa: CASSLDVATDTQYF
cdr3_nt: TGTGCCAGCAGTTTAGACGTTGCCACAGATACGCAGTATTTT
j_call: TRBJ2-3
d_call: -
v_call: TRBV28
clone_size: many

cdr3_aa: CASSFMTGPYNEQFF
cdr3_nt: TGTGCCAGCAGCTTTATGACAGGTCCCTACAATGAGCAGTTCTTC
j_call: TRBJ2-1
d_call: -
v_call: TRBV7-9
clone_size: many

cdr3_aa: CASSLDIYNEQFF
cdr3_nt: TGTGCCAGCAGCTTAGATATTTACAATGAGCAGTTCTTC
j_call: TRBJ2-1
d_call: -
v_call: TRBV7-3
clone_size: -

cdr3_aa: CASSSRLAGGQETQYF
cdr3_nt: TGTGCCAGCAGCTCACGACTAGCGGGGGGCCAAGAGACCCAGTACTTC
j_call: TRBJ2-5
d_call: TRBD2
v_call: TRBV11-2
clone_size: many

cdr3_aa: CASSEQGTRLYGYTF
cdr3_nt: TGTGCCAGTAGTGAACAGGGGACGCGGCTCTATGGCTACACCTTC
j_call: TRBJ1-2
d_call: TRBD1
v_call: TRBV19
clone_size: -

cdr3_aa: CASSPYSGTEVSNQPQHF
cdr3_nt: TGCGCCAGCAGTCCCTACTCCGGGACAGAAGTTAGCAATCAGCCCCAGCATTTT
j_call: TRBJ1-5
d_call: TRBD1
v_call: TRBV23-1
clone_size: few

cdr3_aa: CASSSGVIYEQYF
cdr3_nt: TGTGCCAGCAGTTCCGGGGTAATTTACGAGCAGTACTTC
j_call: TRBJ2-7
d_call: -
v_call: TRBV28
clone_size: -

cdr3_aa: CASSSMTSGGGTQYF
cdr3_nt: TGTGCCAGCAGCTCCATGACTAGCGGGGGGGGGACCCAGTACTTC
j_call: TRBJ2-5
d_call: TRBD2
v_call: TRBV7-2
clone_size: many

cdr3_aa: CSASAGLSGNTIYF
cdr3_nt: TGCAGTGCTAGTGCGGGGCTGTCTGGAAACACCATATATTTT
j_call: TRBJ1-3
d_call: -
v_call: TRBV20-1
clone_size: -

cdr3_aa: CASSFSRGYEQYF
cdr3_nt: TGTGCCAGCAGTTTTTCCAGGGGCTACGAGCAGTACTTC
j_call: TRBJ2-7
d_call: -
v_call: TRBV28
clone_size: -

cdr3_aa: CASSPRDRGANVLTF
cdr3_nt: TGTGCCAGTAGTCCGCGGGACAGGGGGGCCAACGTCCTGACTTTC
j_call: TRBJ2-6
d_call: TRBD1
v_call: TRBV19
clone_size: many

cdr3_aa: CASSLPGSLSYEQYF
cdr3_nt: TGTGCCAGCAGTTTACCCGGGAGCCTGTCCTACGAGCAGTACTTC
j_call: TRBJ2-7
d_call: -
v_call: TRBV28
clone_size: -

cdr3_aa: CASSESGGWYGYTF
cdr3_nt: TGTGCCAGCAGTGAATCAGGGGGCTGGTATGGCTACACCTTC
j_call: TRBJ1-2
d_call: TRBD1
v_call: TRBV25-1
clone_size: -

cdr3_aa: CSAGEGLGDTEAFF
cdr3_nt: TGCAGTGCTGGGGAGGGGCTGGGGGACACTGAAGCTTTCTTT
j_call: TRBJ1-1
d_call: -
v_call: TRBV20-1
clone_size: -

cdr3_aa: CSASFGTSYETQYF
cdr3_nt: TGCAGTGCTAGTTTCGGGACTAGCTACGAGACCCAGTACTTC
j_call: TRBJ2-5
d_call: TRBD2
v_call: TRBV20-1
clone_size: -

cdr3_aa: CASSLSTGSFDIQYF
cdr3_nt: TGTGCCAGCAGTTTATCGACAGGGTCTTTCGACATTCAGTACTTC
j_call: TRBJ2-4
d_call: TRBD1
v_call: TRBV27
clone_size: -

cdr3_aa: CASNATVGQPQHF
cdr3_nt: TGCGCCAGCAATGCAACAGTCGGACAGCCCCAGCATTTT
j_call: TRBJ1-5
d_call: -
v_call: TRBV23-1
clone_size: -

cdr3_aa: CASSLLVRQNGDTQYF
cdr3_nt: TGTGCCAGCAGCTTACTCGTCAGGCAAAACGGGGATACGCAGTATTTT
j_call: TRBJ2-3
d_call: -
v_call: TRBV7-9
clone_size: many

cdr3_aa: CASSHLPAGGNNEQFF
cdr3_nt: TGTGCCAGCAGCCATCTCCCGGCGGGGGGAAACAATGAGCAGTTCTTC
j_call: TRBJ2-1
d_call: TRBD2
v_call: TRBV7-6
clone_size: -

cdr3_aa: CASSFSRQLHQFF
cdr3_nt: TGTGCCAGCAGCTTCTCCCGACAGCTTCATCAGTTCTTC
j_call: TRBJ2-1
d_call: -
v_call: TRBV5-4
clone_size: -

cdr3_aa: CASSFEAGPYNEQFF
cdr3_nt: TGTGCCAGCAGCTTTGAGGCGGGACCGTACAATGAGCAGTTCTTC
j_call: TRBJ2-1
d_call: -
v_call: TRBV7-3
clone_size: -

cdr3_aa: CASSPRTVGNEQFF
cdr3_nt: TGTGCCAGCAGCCCGAGGACAGTTGGGAATGAGCAGTTCTTC
j_call: TRBJ2-1
d_call: -
v_call: TRBV7-9
clone_size: -

cdr3_aa: CASSELSSYNSPLHF
cdr3_nt: TGTGCCAGCAGTGAATTAAGCTCCTATAATTCACCCCTCCACTTT
j_call: TRBJ1-6
d_call: -
v_call: TRBV14
clone_size: few

cdr3_aa: CSVEDRDSLYTGELFF
cdr3_nt: TGCAGCGTTGAAGATCGCGACAGCCTGTACACCGGGGAGCTGTTTTTT
j_call: TRBJ2-2
d_call: -
v_call: TRBV29-1
clone_size: few

cdr3_aa: CASSLDSWGVTGELFF
cdr3_nt: TGCGCCAGCAGCTTGGATTCCTGGGGAGTCACCGGGGAGCTGTTTTTT
j_call: TRBJ2-2
d_call: -
v_call: TRBV5-1
clone_size: few

cdr3_aa: CASSHPTRGLNTEAFF
cdr3_nt: TGCGCCAGCAGTCACCCTACCAGGGGCTTGAACACTGAAGCTTTCTTT
j_call: TRBJ1-1
d_call: -
v_call: TRBV23-1
clone_size: -

cdr3_aa: CASATRGHYGYTF
cdr3_nt: TGTGCCAGCGCGACGAGGGGCCACTATGGCTACACCTTC
j_call: TRBJ1-2
d_call: -
v_call: TRBV6-5
clone_size: many

cdr3_aa: CASSPNGVLETQYF
cdr3_nt: TGTGCCAGCAGCCCCAACGGGGTACTGGAGACCCAGTACTTC
j_call: TRBJ2-5
d_call: -
v_call: TRBV5-5
clone_size: few

cdr3_aa: CSAGDTGGFYEQYF
cdr3_nt: TGCAGTGCTGGGGACACGGGAGGCTTCTACGAGCAGTACTTC
j_call: TRBJ2-7
d_call: -
v_call: TRBV20-1
clone_size: few

cdr3_aa: CSVEGRTESGANVLTF
cdr3_nt: TGCAGCGTTGAAGGACGGACAGAATCTGGGGCCAACGTCCTGACTTTC
j_call: TRBJ2-6
d_call: -
v_call: TRBV29-1
clone_size: few

cdr3_aa: CASSAYRGISGNTIYF
cdr3_nt: TGTGCCAGCAGCGCCTACAGGGGGATCTCTGGAAACACCATATATTTT
j_call: TRBJ1-3
d_call: TRBD1
v_call: TRBV7-2
clone_size: many

cdr3_aa: CASRREGLSDTQYF
cdr3_nt: TGTGCCAGCAGGCGGGAGGGCCTGAGTGATACGCAGTATTTT
j_call: TRBJ2-3
d_call: TRBD2
v_call: TRBV6-6
clone_size: few

cdr3_aa: CASSQDHIAGGYNEQFF
cdr3_nt: TGCGCCAGCAGCCAAGATCACATAGCGGGAGGTTACAATGAGCAGTTCTTC
j_call: TRBJ2-1
d_call: TRBD2
v_call: TRBV4-3
clone_size: -

cdr3_aa: CATSPGTGAVNEKLFF
cdr3_nt: TGTGCCACCAGTCCCGGGACAGGGGCGGTAAATGAAAAACTGTTTTTT
j_call: TRBJ1-4
d_call: TRBD1
v_call: TRBV24-1
clone_size: -